This T cell receptor beta chain was observed in a study of shared clonotypes between healthy human individuals (TCRdb year 2020). For context, the study as a whole: The cohort comprised two women and a few men aged 18 to 49 years. Per donor, three plates each were used for CD4 naive and CD4 memory, two for CD8 naive, and one for CD8 memory. The study deeply sequenced blood TCR repertoires of about five healthy adults to estimate repertoire size and the extent of clonotype sharing between individuals. To increase sequencing depth and limit assay-specific biases, different laboratories used diverse techniques to prepare libraries and sequence TCR repertoires. Between about 0.8 and 9.5 billion PBMCs per donor were obtained by leukapheresis. The investigation overall reported the following: Naive subsets generally had larger estimated clonotype richness than memory subsets did. Compared with non-shared clonotypes, the clonotypes found in all four sorted-subset donors had higher generation probabilities. Based on pairwise subsampling, the degree of clonotype sharing among donors was expected to be affected by sequencing depth. Because the study included only a small number of donors, the genetic and exposure-history diversity represented was limited. Sampling was restricted to blood, and TCR repertoires in tissues likely differ from the TCR repertoires found in blood. Approximately 5% of naive CD4, 3.5% of naive CD8, 2.3% of memory CD4, and 0.4% of memory CD8 clonotypes were shared across a few donors. Even with the large sequencing depth, rarefaction of the sorted-subset datasets indicated that sequencing was incomplete.

Regarding this clone: Its antigen target is currently unknown. Per-base qualities were not stored, and no clone one base away is much larger.

Healthy HIV-negative adults with no recently reported acute infections or vaccinations were included as donors. Every donor was a Caucasian adult living in Nashville, Tennessee, USA. CD4+ T cells were enriched through magnetic negative selection, after which naive cells were positively selected on CD45RA and the remaining negative fraction served as the memory subset. Blood was collected by leukapheresis, and PBMCs were isolated by Ficoll-Histopaque density gradient centrifugation and then cryopreserved in liquid nitrogen vapor phase. Analytical flow cytometry was used to check the purity and quantity of each magnetically sorted T cell population. Each sorted fraction had its genomic DNA isolated and then quantified by UV absorbance on a Nanodrop 2000c. TCR CDR3 regions were amplified from genomic DNA by multiplex PCR using the deep immunoSEQ assay. For each cell subset, the extracted genomic DNA was distributed evenly across all wells of several immunoSEQ 96-well plates, and each plate served as one replicate. Each replicate PCR for sorted subsets received around 210 ng genomic DNA, equal to tens of thousands of T cell genomes. The purified libraries were quantified using a Qubit 3.0 fluorometer, sized with a Bioanalyzer 2100, and then quantified again using the KAPA Library Quantification kit. Each immunoSEQ 96-well plate was sequenced on its own single-read 150-cycle Illumina NextSeq 550 flow cell. The original pipeline was this. Because the immunoSEQ output included only junctional sequences and no quality scores, the filtering could not be the same as the filtering used for full-length reads. To assign V/J genes and CDR3, sequences were annotated against IMGT germline references using PyIR, a Python wrapper for IgBLAST v1.9. Any read was removed if the V/J assignment was weak (E-value above 1e-6), the CDR3 was missing, or the read contained stop codons, out-of-frame junctions, or ambiguous translated residues. V3J clonotypes were defined as sequences sharing the same inferred V gene, J gene, and CDR3 amino acid sequence. Percentage overlap between repertoires was calculated by dividing the number of shared unique clonotypes by the size of the smaller repertoire. RTK rarefaction, the Chao1 estimator, and Recon v2.1 estimates of unobserved clonotypes were used to assess repertoire richness. Generation probabilities for all TCRbeta clonotypes obtained by the gDNA method from a handful of donors were computed using OLGA. TCRdb provides this immuneACCESS table in a form limited to in-frame rearrangements. Some clones are lacking; in checked studies, under half of them reflect an unresolved V gene, and why the rest are absent is not known. V, J and clone size are those of that table, while D and trimming were read from the DNA. The sample table holds 2,500,000 or so clones, of which approximately 93% were seen once. Approximately 0.35% of the sample lies in the top ten.

Trimming at the junction amounts to 4 bases on V and 0 bases on J, and the germline ends lie 10 bases apart. Inclusive of the bounding cysteine and phenylalanine, the CDR3 is 14 residues long. Of all the DNA, just the CDR3 is kept, 42 bases in frame from base 1. From the germline V gene, CDR1 is SGHTA and CDR2 is FQGNSA. Here the chain combines TRBV7-2 and TRBJ2-7; D gene: possibly TRBD1, on 5 matching bases. The receptor was derived from a man between 18 and 29 years old in good health. Some clones in this sample may be carry-over from other donors' samples. The sample consisted of naive CD4+ T cells from PBMCs. The meaning of the sample's cell subset or site label: CD45RA+ positively selected. The DNA sequence reads TGTGCCAGCAGCTGGCTGGGGCCCTCCTACGAGCAGTACTTC. It codes for CASSWLGPSYEQYF.